The clone carrying this T cell receptor (beta chain) occurred a few times. As yet, its antigen is unknown. This CDR3 has 17 residues. Looked up from germline, CDR1 is MNHEY and CDR2 is SMNVEV (reference sequence). Trimming cost V 5 bases and J 3 bases; bases outside gene matches: 9. These data are taken from a study of beta chain features in type 1 diabetes. On the study more broadly: Patients did not differ from healthy donors in age, gender or cell yield.

Sequenced material consisted of expressed TCRB transcripts (all of the isolated RNA was reverse transcribed). Method: immunoSEQ multiplex PCR; TCRdb's copy keeps in-frame clones and lacks some. The sample includes 300,000 to 350,000 clones, roughly 14% of them seen just once. Study findings and constraints: For Type 1 diabetes patients, all four CD4+ subsets carried TCRB CDR3s that were moderately but significantly shorter. PCR might favor shorter templates, equally in patients and controls.

The clonotype was recovered from a woman younger than 35 with type 1 diabetes. The chain uses TRBV27 and TRBJ2-6; 8 bases match TRBD1. Sequenced material: naive CD4+ T cells from blood. CDR3 region: CASSLTGVQGGANVLTF. The CDR3 nucleotides read TGTGCCAGCAGTCTGACAGGGGTTCAGGGTGGGGCCAACGTCCTGACTTTC.